What follows are 11 T cell receptor beta chains derived from one specimen sequenced in a study of radiotherapy plus CTLA-4 blockade in lung cancer. Profiling relied on immunoSEQ multiplex PCR, and the TCRdb table lists in-frame clones only, not all of them. This table holds 53,000 or so clones, 86% found once. The sample was peripheral blood, taken from a patient treated with radiotherapy plus ipilimumab. The receptors stem from a human donor with non-small cell lung cancer that progressed on radiotherapy plus ipilimumab. Some clones in this sample may be carry-over from other donors' samples.

In nucleotides, the CDR3 is TGTGCCAGCAGCGCGGCAGGGGTTTCTAGCACAGATACGCAGTATTTT. This encodes CASSAAGVSSTDTQYF. The chain couples TRBV11-2 to TRBJ2-3, with TRBD1 as a possible D gene (6 bases). The V end was cut by 5 bases, the J end by 0 bases, with 15 bases between. Germline V gene sequence: CDR1 SGHAT, CDR2 FQNNGV. This CDR3 has 16 residues.

This chain links TRBV19 with TRBJ2-5, with 9 bases fitting TRBD1. Germline V gene data show CDR1 as LNHDA and CDR2 as SQIVND (reference sequence). J was trimmed by 5 bases and V by 5 bases; bases with no gene match: 9. The CDR3 has 15 amino acids. CDR3 sequence (DNA): TGTGCCAGTAGTGATACCGGGACAGGGATGGAGACCCAGTACTTC. Protein: CASSDTGTGMETQYF. The whole variable domain, filled in from reference TRBV19 and TRBJ2-5, reads DGGITQSPKYLFRKEGQNVTLSCEQNLNHDAMYWYRQDPGQGLRLIYYSQIVNDFQKGDIAEGYSVSREKKESFPLTVTSAQKNPTAFYLCASSDTGTGMETQYFGPGTRLLVL.

V gene TRBV7-9 combines with J gene TRBJ1-1; D is unresolved. The CDR3 spans 13 residues. V dropped 8 bases and J dropped 1 base, with 11 bases sitting between them. The germline V gene encodes CDR1 SEHNR and CDR2 FQNEAQ (reference sequence). CDR3 protein: CASGKRGNTEAFF. The CDR3 nucleotides read TGTGCCAGCGGGAAGCGGGGGAACACTGAAGCTTTCTTT. Full variable domain (outside the CDR3, taken from reference TRBV7-9 and TRBJ1-1): DTGVSQNPRHKITKRGQNVTFRCDPISEHNRLYWYRQTLGQGPEFLTYFQNEAQLEKSRLLSDRFSAERPKGSFSTLEIQRTEQGDSAMYLCASGKRGNTEAFFGQGTRLTVV.

The J gene is TRBJ2-5, the V gene TRBV5-1; possibly TRBD2 for D (6 bases). With 4 bases removed from V and 2 bases from J, the gap between germline ends came to 12 bases. The germline V gene encodes CDR1 SGHRS and CDR2 YFSETQ. The length of the CDR3 is 14 residues. CDR3 nucleotides: TGCGCCAGCAGCATCGGGACTGTGCAAGAGACCCAGTACTTC. Amino acids: CASSIGTVQETQYF.

This clone was counted once. The CDR3 DNA reads as TGTGCCAGCACCCTAAAGGCGGTTGGCGGAGATACGCAGTATTTT. Protein sequence: CASTLKAVGGDTQYF. The gene calls are TRBV27 and TRBJ2-3; D not resolved. Germline values: CDR1 MNHEY, CDR2 SMNVEV (reference sequence). V was cut by 7 bases and J by 5 bases, with 19 bases left in between. The CDR3 is made up of 15 amino acids.

The CDR3 here is CASSSSGEGRMNEKLFF. The CDR3 region has the DNA TGTGCCAGCAGCTCCTCCGGGGAGGGGCGAATGAATGAAAAACTGTTTTTT. J is TRBJ1-4 and V is TRBV7-9, with a possible D match to TRBD1 (5 bases). The V end lost 4 bases, the J end lost 5 bases, and 20 bases lay between the germline ends. This CDR3 comprises 17 residues. Looked up from germline, CDR1 is SEHNR and CDR2 is FQNEAQ (reference sequence).

There are a few counts of this clone. The V call is TRBV6-5, the J call TRBJ2-5; 9 nucleotides match TRBD2. With the DNA end fitting TRBJ2-7 better, the J assignment may be wrong. Germline lookup yields CDR1 MNHEY and CDR2 SVGAGI. CDR3 length: 15 amino acids. CDR3 nucleotides: TGTGCCAGCAGCTTGGCAGCGGGAGGTTCCTACGAGCAGTACTTC. Translating it yields CASSLAAGGSYEQYF.

The V gene is TRBV11-2, the J gene TRBJ2-4; D uncertain. Germline V CDR1 and CDR2: SGHAT, FQNNGV. The CDR3 is 15 residues long. The V end lost 3 bases, the J end lost 0 bases, and 9 bases lay between the germline ends. Here the CDR3 DNA reads TGTGCCAGCAGCTTTGGCACCATAGCCAAAAACATTCAGTACTTC. Residues: CASSFGTIAKNIQYF. Full variable domain (missing parts from reference TRBV11-2 and TRBJ2-4): EAGVAQSPRYKIIEKRQSVAFWCNPISGHATLYWYQQILGQGPKLLIQFQNNGVVDDSQLPKDRFSAERLKGVDSTLKIQPAKLEDSAVYLCASSFGTIAKNIQYFGAGTRLSVL.

The chain couples TRBV14 to TRBJ2-6; TRBD1 aligns across 9 bases. Germline lookup yields CDR1 SGHDN and CDR2 FVKESK. Trimming took 4 bases from V and 0 from J; bases not matched to a gene: 7. The CDR3 length is 18 residues. CDR3 residues: CASSLRQGVSSGANVLTF. For the CDR3, the DNA is TGTGCCAGCAGCCTCCGACAGGGGGTAAGCTCTGGGGCCAACGTCCTGACTTTC.

This chain joins TRBV6-1 and TRBJ2-7, with TRBD1 matching 7 bases. The CDR3 is 13 residues long. Germline CDR1 and CDR2: MNHNS and SASEGT. The ends lost 7 bases at V and 5 bases at J; junction bases unmatched: 8. CDR3 protein: CASTLTGFDEQYF. Here the CDR3 DNA reads TGTGCCAGCACCCTGACAGGGTTCGACGAGCAGTACTTC.

The chain couples TRBV27 to TRBJ2-7; possible D gene TRBD1, 8 bases. Trimming removed 2 bases at V and 5 bases at J, with 19 bases between. Germline V gives CDR1 MNHEY, CDR2 SMNVEV (reference sequence). CDR3 size: 16 residues. CDR3 nucleotide sequence: TGTGCCAGCAGTTTAGGCCCTCGGACAGGGAGGGACGAGCAGTACTTC. This encodes CASSLGPRTGRDEQYF.